These T cell receptor beta chains were read from a single sample in a study of blood T cell repertoires in COVID-19. Some clones are missing from TCRdb's copy, which holds only in-frame ones; the method was immunoSEQ multiplex PCR. The repertoire has 230,000 or so clones, more than 75% of them found once; the top ten carry under 7%. What was sequenced was PBMCs or T cells enriched from blood (not recorded which). The receptors here all came from a woman between 50 and 59 years old who had been exposed to COVID-19. Both conserved end residues are part of each CDR3. A D gene is named only where the DNA matches it firmly. Some rows mark clone size as missing; the rest say once, few, many or name a class of expanded clone.

cdr3_nt | cdr3_aa | j_call | d_call | v_call | clone_size
TGTGCCAGCAGTGCCCAGGGGAGCCCTGAAGCTTTCTTT | CASSAQGSPEAFF | TRBJ1-1 | NA | TRBV2 | NA
TGTGCCTGGAGTGGTGTAGGGGACAGCCCCTACGAGCAGTACTTC | CAWSGVGDSPYEQYF | TRBJ2-7 | TRBD1 | TRBV30 | NA
TGTGCCAGCAGCGTAGAGAGGGCAGGGGCTGAAGCTTTCTTT | CASSVERAGAEAFF | TRBJ1-1 | NA | TRBV9 | NA
TGTGCCAGCGCCCTGTTAGGGGGCTATGGCTACACCTTC | CASALLGGYGYTF | TRBJ1-2 | NA | TRBV12-3/TRBV12-4 | NA
TGTGCCAGTAGTCCGCAGGGAAAGTCGATCACTGAAGCTTTCTTT | CASSPQGKSITEAFF | TRBJ1-1 | NA | TRBV19 | many
TGTGCCAGCAGTGAAGGAGGGGGGGATGAGCAGTTCTTC | CASSEGGGDEQFF | TRBJ2-1 | NA | TRBV2 | NA
TGTGCCAGCAGCCCCGGGAATTCACCCCTCCACTTT | CASSPGNSPLHF | TRBJ1-6 | NA | TRBV7-9 | NA
TGTGCCAGCAGTGAGGGGGGATCTTACACTGAAGCTTTCTTT | CASSEGGSYTEAFF | TRBJ1-1 | NA | TRBV6-1 | NA
TGCGCCAGCAGACGAACAGGGGGCGTAAAAAGGATGAACACTGAAGCTTTCTTT | CASRRTGGVKRMNTEAFF | TRBJ1-1 | TRBD1 | TRBV5-1 | NA
TGTGCCAGCAGCTCCGAGAGGGCGGACACTGAAGCTTTCTTT | CASSSERADTEAFF | TRBJ1-1 | NA | TRBV13 | NA
TGTGCCAGCAGTCCCCAGGACAGGGCCAACACTGAAGCTTTCTTT | CASSPQDRANTEAFF | TRBJ1-1 | TRBD1 | TRBV28 | NA
TGTGCCAGCAGCGTAGAGGCAGGGTGGGACTATGGCTACACCTTC | CASSVEAGWDYGYTF | TRBJ1-2 | NA | TRBV9 | NA
TGTGCCAGCAGTTTCCGGGAAGGGGGCGCGTCTTTCTTT | CASSFREGGASFF | TRBJ1-1 | TRBD1 | TRBV27 | once
TGTGCTAGTGGTTTGGGGACAGCGTTTGGAAACACCATATATTTT | CASGLGTAFGNTIYF | TRBJ1-3 | NA | TRBV12-5 | few
TGTGCCAGCAGTTCAATAGGGGAACAGCTGAACACTGAAGCTTTCTTT | CASSSIGEQLNTEAFF | TRBJ1-1 | NA | TRBV7-9 | NA
TGTGCCAGCAGTACGGGACAAGCCAAAAACATTCAGTACTTC | CASSTGQAKNIQYF | TRBJ2-4 | NA | TRBV6-1 | NA